The rows below give T cell receptor beta chains drawn from one sample of a study of tumor-infiltrating lymphocytes in oesophageal squamous cell carcinoma. TCRdb itself ran the PCR reads through MiXCR, one entry per CDR3 protein. Altogether roughly 20,000 distinct CDR3 sequences are present, about 35% being singletons, with the ten largest covering around 10%. Input material: esophageal tumor tissue. These receptors were collected from a male donor with esophageal squamous cell carcinoma. The CDR3 runs from the conserved cysteine through the conserved F or W. D genes are given only for firm matches. Where a row states a size, it is once, few, many or the class of an expanded clone; other rows omit it.

D: TRBD2; V: TRBV7-4; size: NA; J: TRBJ2-7; CDR3: CASSPPGTSGSYEQYF; DNA: TGTGCCAGCAGCCCCCCCGGGACTAGCGGGAGCTACGAGCAGTACTTC
D: TRBD2; V: TRBV6-2/TRBV6-3; size: many; J: TRBJ2-2; CDR3: CASRRIAGTTGELFF; DNA: TGTGCCAGCAGACGGATAGCGGGAACCACCGGGGAGCTGTTTTTT
D: NA; V: TRBV12-3/TRBV12-4; size: NA; J: TRBJ1-2; CDR3: CASSPLGGIHGYTF; DNA: TGTGCCAGCAGCCCCCTCGGGGGGATCCATGGCTACACCTTC
D: NA; V: TRBV11-2; size: many; J: TRBJ2-5; CDR3: CASSFSGRETQYF; DNA: TGTGCCAGCAGCTTTAGCGGCCGGGAGACCCAGTACTTC
D: NA; V: TRBV27; size: few; J: TRBJ2-7; CDR3: CASSPTSNYEQYF; DNA: TGTGCCAGCAGTCCTACTTCAAACTACGAGCAGTACTTC
D: TRBD1; V: TRBV11-2; size: NA; J: TRBJ1-1; CDR3: CASSLRQGLTLNTEAFF; DNA: TGTGCCAGCAGCCTCAGACAGGGACTAACATTGAACACTGAAGCTTTCTTT
D: NA; V: TRBV7-9; size: NA; J: TRBJ2-3; CDR3: CASRALGTDTQYF; DNA: TGTGCCAGCAGGGCACTAGGCACAGATACGCAGTATTTT
D: TRBD1; V: TRBV5-8; size: many; J: TRBJ1-2; CDR3: CASSSGTGEAVYGYTF; DNA: TGTGCCAGCAGCTCCGGGACAGGGGAGGCGGTCTATGGCTACACCTTC
D: NA; V: TRBV6-1; size: many; J: TRBJ2-7; CDR3: CASSVDTSSYNEQYF; DNA: TGTGCCAGCAGTGTGGACACGAGCTCCTACAATGAGCAGTACTTC
D: NA; V: TRBV7-3; size: NA; J: TRBJ2-5; CDR3: CASSLRAVQETQYF; DNA: TGTGCCAGCAGCTTACGGGCGGTACAAGAGACCCAGTACTTC
D: TRBD1; V: TRBV6-1; size: NA; J: TRBJ2-5; CDR3: CASSDAGGEETQYF; DNA: TGTGCCAGCAGTGACGCAGGGGGCGAAGAGACCCAGTACTTC
D: NA; V: TRBV11-1; size: NA; J: TRBJ2-7; CDR3: CASSSLRDYEQYF; DNA: TGTGCCAGCAGCTCCCTCCGGGACTACGAGCAGTACTTC
D: NA; V: TRBV7-9; size: NA; J: TRBJ2-5; CDR3: CASSSREWGQETQYF; DNA: TGTGCCAGCAGCTCCCGTGAGTGGGGCCAAGAGACCCAGTACTTC
D: TRBD2; V: TRBV10-3; size: medium-sized; J: TRBJ2-2; CDR3: CAISVSSSGRNTGELFF; DNA: TGTGCCATCAGTGTGTCTTCTAGCGGGAGGAACACCGGGGAGCTGTTTTTT
D: NA; V: TRBV10-1; size: many; J: TRBJ1-4; CDR3: CASSEPPGGQNEKLFF; DNA: TGCGCCAGCAGTGAGCCCCCGGGAGGCCAGAATGAAAAACTGTTTTTT
D: NA; V: TRBV6-4; size: many; J: TRBJ2-3; CDR3: CASSANLFTDTQYF; DNA: TGTGCCAGCAGTGCAAATTTATTCACAGATACGCAGTATTTT